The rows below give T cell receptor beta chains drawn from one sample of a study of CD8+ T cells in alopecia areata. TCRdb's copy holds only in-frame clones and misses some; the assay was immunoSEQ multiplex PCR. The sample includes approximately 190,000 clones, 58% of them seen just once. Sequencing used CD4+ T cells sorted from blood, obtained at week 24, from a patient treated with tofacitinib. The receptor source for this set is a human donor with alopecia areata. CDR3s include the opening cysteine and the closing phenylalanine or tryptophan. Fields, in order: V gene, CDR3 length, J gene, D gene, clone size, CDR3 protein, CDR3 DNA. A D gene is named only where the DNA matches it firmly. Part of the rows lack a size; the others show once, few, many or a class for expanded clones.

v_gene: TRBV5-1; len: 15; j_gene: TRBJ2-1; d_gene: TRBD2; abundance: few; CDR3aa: CASSSGLADYNEQFF; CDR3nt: TGCGCCAGCAGCTCGGGACTAGCGGACTATAATGAGCAGTTCTTC
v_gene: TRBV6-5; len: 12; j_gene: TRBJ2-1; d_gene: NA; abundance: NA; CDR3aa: CASSYGQDEQFF; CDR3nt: TGTGCCAGCAGTTACGGGCAGGATGAGCAGTTCTTC
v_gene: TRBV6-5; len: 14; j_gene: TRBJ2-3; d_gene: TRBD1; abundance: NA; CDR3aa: CASSPRTGSDTQYF; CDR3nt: TGTGCCAGCAGTCCGAGGACAGGGTCAGATACGCAGTATTTT
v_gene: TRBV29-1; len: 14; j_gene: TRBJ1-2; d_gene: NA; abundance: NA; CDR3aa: CSVEAKGSREGYTF; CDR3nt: TGCAGCGTTGAAGCTAAAGGTTCTCGAGAGGGCTACACCTTC
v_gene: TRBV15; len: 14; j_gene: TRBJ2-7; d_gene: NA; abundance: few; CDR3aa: CATSLQVGGYEQYF; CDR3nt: TGTGCCACCAGCTTACAAGTCGGGGGCTACGAGCAGTACTTC
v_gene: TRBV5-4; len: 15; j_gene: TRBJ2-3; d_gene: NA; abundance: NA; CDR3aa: CASSWDFSSTDTQYF; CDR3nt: TGTGCCAGCAGCTGGGACTTTTCTAGCACAGATACGCAGTATTTT
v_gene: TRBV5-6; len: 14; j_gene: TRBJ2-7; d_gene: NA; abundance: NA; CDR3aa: CASSLAGQPYEQYF; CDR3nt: TGTGCCAGCAGCTTGGCTGGACAGCCCTACGAGCAGTACTTC
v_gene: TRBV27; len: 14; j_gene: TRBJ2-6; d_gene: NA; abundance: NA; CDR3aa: CASSQSSGANVLTF; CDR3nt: TGTGCCAGCAGCCAAAGCTCTGGGGCCAACGTCCTGACTTTC
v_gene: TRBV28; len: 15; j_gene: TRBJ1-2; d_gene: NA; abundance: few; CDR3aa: CASSLPLTANYGYTF; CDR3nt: TGTGCCAGCAGTTTGCCATTGACCGCTAACTATGGCTACACCTTC
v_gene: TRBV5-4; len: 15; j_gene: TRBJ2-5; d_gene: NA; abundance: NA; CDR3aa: CASSLRAGRQETQYF; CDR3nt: TGTGCCAGCAGCTTGAGGGCGGGTCGTCAAGAGACCCAGTACTTC
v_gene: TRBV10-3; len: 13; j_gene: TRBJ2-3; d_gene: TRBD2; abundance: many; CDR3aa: CAVRLAGGGTQYF; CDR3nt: TGTGCCGTGCGACTAGCGGGAGGCGGTACGCAGTATTTT
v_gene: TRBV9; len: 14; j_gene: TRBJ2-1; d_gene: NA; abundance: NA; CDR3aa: CASGGGASYNEQFF; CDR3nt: TGTGCCAGCGGCGGGGGCGCATCCTACAATGAGCAGTTCTTC
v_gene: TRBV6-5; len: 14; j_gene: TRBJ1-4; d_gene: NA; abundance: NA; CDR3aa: CASSATATNEKLFF; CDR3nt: TGTGCCAGCAGTGCGACAGCAACTAATGAAAAACTGTTTTTT
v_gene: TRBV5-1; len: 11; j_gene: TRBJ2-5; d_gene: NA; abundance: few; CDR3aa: CASSAQETQYF; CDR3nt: TGCGCCAGCAGCGCGCAAGAGACCCAGTACTTC
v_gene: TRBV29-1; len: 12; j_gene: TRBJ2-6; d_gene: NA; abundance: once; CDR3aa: CSVGTAANVLTF; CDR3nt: TGCAGCGTTGGAACCGCGGCCAACGTCCTGACTTTC
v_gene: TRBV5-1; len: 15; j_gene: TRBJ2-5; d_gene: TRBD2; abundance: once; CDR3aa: CASSLGLAGEETQYF; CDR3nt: TGCGCCAGCAGCTTGGGACTAGCGGGAGAAGAGACCCAGTACTTC